This is a list of T cell receptor beta chains from one sample in a study of identical twins. TCRdb reprocessed the 5' RACE reads via MiXCR and lists one record per CDR3 protein. The table shows approximately 700,000 distinct CDR3 sequences, with around 5.7% occurring only once. Sequenced input: naive T cells sorted from blood. The origin of the receptors is a man between 18 and 29 years old in good health. The CDR3 runs from the conserved cysteine through the conserved F or W. A row's size may be missing; if present it is once, few, many or a size class.

>TRBJ2-2|many|TRBV7-2
CASSPEGLGELFF
>TRBJ2-5|few|TRBV4-2
CASSQPRTGTSWETQYF
>TRBJ2-3|-|TRBV28
CASAGGDTDTQYF
>TRBJ2-1|many|TRBV14
CASSERGTSANEQFF
>TRBJ1-4|few|TRBV6-2/TRBV6-3
CASSRGATNEKLFF
>TRBJ2-2|-|TRBV20-1
CSAEEGTRNTGELFF
>TRBJ2-5|-|TRBV4-2
CASSQDLSSGLVKETQYF
>TRBJ1-1|many|TRBV12-5
CASGYGQAFEAFF
>TRBJ2-5|few|TRBV20-1
CSASVGTQETQYF
>TRBJ1-1|-|TRBV11-3
CASSPWTEGRTEAFF
>TRBJ1-5|-|TRBV5-1
CASSLGTGTGGNQPQHF
>TRBJ2-4|many|TRBV6-5
CASSYLGATAKNIQYF
>TRBJ2-5|many|TRBV10-3
CAISESASEETQYF
>TRBJ2-5|few|TRBV12-3/TRBV12-4
CASSLDSVPETTETQYF
>TRBJ2-1|many|TRBV27
CASSLDERTGNEQFF
>TRBJ2-4|-|TRBV7-2
CASSSVEVAKNIQYF
>TRBJ2-5|-|TRBV10-1
CASSEFGGLAGETQYF
>TRBJ1-6|few|TRBV20-1
CSAGDSRYNSPLHF